The clone carrying this T cell receptor beta chain was seen only a few times. Antigen specificity is unknown. The data were obtained in a study of T cells after yellow fever vaccination. The study's findings and limits: The booster saw the reappearance of most primary-vaccination clones (approximately 97% CD4, about 85% CD8).

Trimming shortened V by 6 bases and J by 2 bases, and 13 bases separated the two germline ends. The CDR3 length is 13 residues. Germline lookup yields CDR1 SQVTM and CDR2 ANQGSEA. They built TCR cDNA with 5'RACE template switching, a step that put in a universal primer site and UMIs. TCRdb ran MiXCR on the 5' RACE reads and lists one entry per CDR3 protein. This sample has 610,000 or so distinct CDR3 sequences, with 9% to 15% found just once. This sample comprised PBMCs, obtained on the day of the yellow fever booster vaccination. This TCR came from a man aged 25-40 years who received the YFV17D yellow fever vaccine. The chain couples TRBV29-1 to TRBJ1-1, with a possible D match to TRBD1 (5 bases). The CDR3: CSVGRQPNTEAFF. CDR3 DNA sequence: TGCAGCGTGGGAAGACAGCCAAACACTGAAGCTTTCTTT. The whole variable domain, remainder taken from reference TRBV29-1 and TRBJ1-1, is SAVISQKPSRDICQRGTSLTIQCQVDSQVTMMFWYRQQPGQSLTLIATANQGSEATYESGFVIDKFPISRPNLTFSTLTVSNMSPEDSSIYLCSVGRQPNTEAFFGQGTRLTVV.